This T cell receptor beta chain came from a study of blood T cell repertoires in COVID-19. Assay: immunoSEQ multiplex PCR; the TCRdb copy retains only in-frame clones and omits some. The repertoire consists of around 620,000 clones, with more than 80% occurring once and the leading ten covering over 0.2%. Trimming took 6 bases from V and 6 from J; bases not matched to a gene: 3. The CDR3 spans 12 residues. Germline CDR1 is MNHEY and CDR2 is SVGEGT. The clonotype comes from a woman younger than 30 with acute or convalescent COVID-19. Specimen: peripheral blood. The rearrangement joins TRBV6-2 or TRBV6-3 to TRBJ2-3, with 7 bases that match TRBD1. CDR3 nucleotides: TGTGCCAGCAGCAACAGGGGTGATACGCAGTATTTT. Residues: CASSNRGDTQYF.